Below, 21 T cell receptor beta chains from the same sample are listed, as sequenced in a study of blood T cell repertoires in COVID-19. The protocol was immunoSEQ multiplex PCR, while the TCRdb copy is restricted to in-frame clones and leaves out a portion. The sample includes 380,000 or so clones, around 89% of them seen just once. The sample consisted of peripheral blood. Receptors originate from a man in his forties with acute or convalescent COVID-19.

CDR3 amino acids: CASKPDRGGNQPQHF. DNA for the CDR3: TGTGCCAGTAAGCCGGACAGGGGGGGCAATCAGCCCCAGCATTTT. The chain is built from TRBV19 and TRBJ1-5, with TRBD1 matching over 10 bases. Germline V gene lookup returns CDR1 LNHDA and CDR2 SQIVND (reference sequence). With V trimmed by 7 bases and J by 2 bases, 5 bases remained unmatched. This CDR3 contains 15 residues.

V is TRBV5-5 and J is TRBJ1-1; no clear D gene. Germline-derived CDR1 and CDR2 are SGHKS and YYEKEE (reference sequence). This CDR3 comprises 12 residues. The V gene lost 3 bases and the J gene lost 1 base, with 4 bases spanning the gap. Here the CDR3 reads CASSSKNTEAFF. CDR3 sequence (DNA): TGTGCCAGCAGCTCTAAGAACACTGAAGCTTTCTTT.

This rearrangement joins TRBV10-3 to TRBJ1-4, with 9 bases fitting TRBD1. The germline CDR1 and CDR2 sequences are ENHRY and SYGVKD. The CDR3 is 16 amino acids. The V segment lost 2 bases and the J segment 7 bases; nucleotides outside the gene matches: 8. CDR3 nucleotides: TGTGCCATCAGTGAGGATAAGGACAGGGGTAGTGAAAAACTGTTTTTT. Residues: CAISEDKDRGSEKLFF.

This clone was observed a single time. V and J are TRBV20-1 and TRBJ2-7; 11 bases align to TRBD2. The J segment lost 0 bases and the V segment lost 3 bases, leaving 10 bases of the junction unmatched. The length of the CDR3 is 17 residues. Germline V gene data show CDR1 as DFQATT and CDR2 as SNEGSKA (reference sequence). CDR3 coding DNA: TGCAGTGCTAGTTTGACTAGCGGGATCCCCCTCTCCTACGAGCAGTACTTC. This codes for CSASLTSGIPLSYEQYF.

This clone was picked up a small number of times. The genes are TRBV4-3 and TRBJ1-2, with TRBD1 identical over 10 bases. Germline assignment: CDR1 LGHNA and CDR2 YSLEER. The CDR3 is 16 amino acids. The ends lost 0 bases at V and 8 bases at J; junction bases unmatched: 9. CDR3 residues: CASSQDLATGGQGYTF. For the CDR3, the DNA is TGCGCCAGCAGCCAAGATCTCGCGACAGGGGGCCAGGGCTACACCTTC.

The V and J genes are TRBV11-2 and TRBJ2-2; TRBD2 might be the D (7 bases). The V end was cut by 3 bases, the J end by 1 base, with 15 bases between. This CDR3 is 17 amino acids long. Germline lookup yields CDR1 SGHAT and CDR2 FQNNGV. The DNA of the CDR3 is TGTGCCAGCAGCTTCATTAGGGGGGGCCAGAACACCGGGGAGCTGTTTTTT. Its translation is CASSFIRGGQNTGELFF.

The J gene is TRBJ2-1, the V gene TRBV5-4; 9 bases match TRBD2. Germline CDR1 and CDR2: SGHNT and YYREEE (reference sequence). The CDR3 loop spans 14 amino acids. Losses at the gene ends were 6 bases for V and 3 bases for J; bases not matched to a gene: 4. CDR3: CASTLAGDYNEQFF. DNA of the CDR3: TGTGCCAGCACTTTAGCGGGGGACTACAATGAGCAGTTCTTC.

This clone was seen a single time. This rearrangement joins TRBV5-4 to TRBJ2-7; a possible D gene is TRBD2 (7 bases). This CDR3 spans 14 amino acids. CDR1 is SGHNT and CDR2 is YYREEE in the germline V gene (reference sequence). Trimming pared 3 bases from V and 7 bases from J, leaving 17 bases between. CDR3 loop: CASSSGGAVGEQYF. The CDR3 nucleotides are TGTGCCAGCAGCTCTGGGGGGGCGGTTGGTGAGCAGTACTTC.

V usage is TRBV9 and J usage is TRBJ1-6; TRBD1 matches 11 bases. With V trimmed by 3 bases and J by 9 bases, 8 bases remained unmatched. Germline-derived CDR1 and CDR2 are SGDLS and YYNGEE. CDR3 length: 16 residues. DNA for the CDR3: TGTGCCAGCAGCGCGACCGGACAGGGGGCGGGTTCACCCCTCCACTTT. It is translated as CASSATGQGAGSPLHF.

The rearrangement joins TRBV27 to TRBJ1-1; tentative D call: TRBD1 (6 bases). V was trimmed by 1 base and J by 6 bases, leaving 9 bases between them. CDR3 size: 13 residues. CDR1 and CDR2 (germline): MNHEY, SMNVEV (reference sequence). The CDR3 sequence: CASSLLGAAEAFF. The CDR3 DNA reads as TGTGCCAGCAGTTTATTGGGGGCTGCTGAAGCTTTCTTT.

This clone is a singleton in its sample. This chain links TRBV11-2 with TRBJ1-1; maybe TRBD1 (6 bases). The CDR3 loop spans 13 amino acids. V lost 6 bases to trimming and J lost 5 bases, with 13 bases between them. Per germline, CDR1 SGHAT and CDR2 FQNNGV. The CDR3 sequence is CASSTGPPTEAFF. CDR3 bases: TGTGCCAGCAGTACAGGGCCGCCAACTGAAGCTTTCTTT.

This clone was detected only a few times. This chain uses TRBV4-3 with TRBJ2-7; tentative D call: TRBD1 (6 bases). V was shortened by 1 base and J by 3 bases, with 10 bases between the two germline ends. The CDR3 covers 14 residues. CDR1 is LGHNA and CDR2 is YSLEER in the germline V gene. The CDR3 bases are TGCGCCAGCAGCCAAGGTCAGGGGTACTACGAGCAGTACTTC. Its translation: CASSQGQGYYEQYF.

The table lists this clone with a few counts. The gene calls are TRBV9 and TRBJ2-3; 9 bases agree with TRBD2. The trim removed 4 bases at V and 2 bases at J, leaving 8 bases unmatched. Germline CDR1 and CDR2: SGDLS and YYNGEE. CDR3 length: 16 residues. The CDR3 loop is CASSTRAGGPTDTQYF. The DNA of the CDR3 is TGTGCCAGCAGCACCCGGGCGGGAGGGCCCACAGATACGCAGTATTTT.

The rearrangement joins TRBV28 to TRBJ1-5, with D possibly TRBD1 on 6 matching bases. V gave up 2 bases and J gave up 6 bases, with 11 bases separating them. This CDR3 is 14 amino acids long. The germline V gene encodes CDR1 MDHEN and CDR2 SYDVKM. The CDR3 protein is CASSLAGEIQPQHF. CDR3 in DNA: TGTGCCAGCAGTTTAGCAGGGGAAATTCAGCCCCAGCATTTT.

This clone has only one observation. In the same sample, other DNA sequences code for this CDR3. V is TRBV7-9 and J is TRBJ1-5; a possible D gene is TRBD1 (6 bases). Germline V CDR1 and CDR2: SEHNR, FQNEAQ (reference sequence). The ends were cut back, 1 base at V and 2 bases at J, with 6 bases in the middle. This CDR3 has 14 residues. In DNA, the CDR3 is TGTGCCAGCAGCTTAGGACAGGGCAATCAGCCCCAGCATTTT. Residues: CASSLGQGNQPQHF.

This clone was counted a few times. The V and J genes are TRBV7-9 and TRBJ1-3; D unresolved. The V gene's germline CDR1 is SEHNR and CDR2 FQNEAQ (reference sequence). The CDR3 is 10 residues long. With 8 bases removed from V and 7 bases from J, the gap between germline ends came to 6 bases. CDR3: CASGENTIYF. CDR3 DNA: TGTGCCAGCGGAGAGAACACCATATATTTT. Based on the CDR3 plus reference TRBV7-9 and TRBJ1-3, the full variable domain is DTGVSQNPRHKITKRGQNVTFRCDPISEHNRLYWYRQTLGQGPEFLTYFQNEAQLEKSRLLSDRFSAERPKGSFSTLEIQRTEQGDSAMYLCASGENTIYFGEGSWLTVV.

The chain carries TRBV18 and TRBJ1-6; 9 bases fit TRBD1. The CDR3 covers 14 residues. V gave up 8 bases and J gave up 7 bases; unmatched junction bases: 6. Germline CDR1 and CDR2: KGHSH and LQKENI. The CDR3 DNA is TGTGCCAGCGCGCCGGGACAGGGAAATTCACCCCTCCACTTT. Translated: CASAPGQGNSPLHF.

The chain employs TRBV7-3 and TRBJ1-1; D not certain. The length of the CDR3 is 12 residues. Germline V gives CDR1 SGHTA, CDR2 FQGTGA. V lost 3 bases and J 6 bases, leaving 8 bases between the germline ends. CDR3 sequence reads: CASSFYGAEAFF. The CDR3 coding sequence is TGTGCCAGCAGCTTTTACGGTGCTGAAGCTTTCTTT.

The DNA of the CDR3 is TGTGCCAGTATAGTGGGGGCGGATTTCTATAATTCACCCCTCCACTTT. Translated: CASIVGADFYNSPLHF. The chain links TRBV19 to TRBJ1-6, with D tentatively TRBD1 (6 bases). Trimming removed 7 bases at V and 3 bases at J, with 16 bases between. Germline V gene data show CDR1 as LNHDA and CDR2 as SQIVND (reference sequence). This CDR3 has 16 residues.

The CDR3 is CASSLGHNYYEQYF. CDR3 nucleotide sequence: TGTGCCAGTAGTTTGGGACACAACTACTACGAGCAGTACTTC. The chain uses TRBV19 and TRBJ2-7; a weak D match, TRBD1 (6 bases). V gave up 5 bases and J gave up 3 bases, with 14 bases separating them. Germline V gives CDR1 LNHDA, CDR2 SQIVND (reference sequence). The CDR3 has 14 amino acids. Looking up the rest from reference TRBV19 and TRBJ2-7 gives the full variable domain: DGGITQSPKYLFRKEGQNVTLSCEQNLNHDAMYWYRQDPGQGLRLIYYSQIVNDFQKGDIAEGYSVSREKKESFPLTVTSAQKNPTAFYLCASSLGHNYYEQYFGPGTRLTVT.

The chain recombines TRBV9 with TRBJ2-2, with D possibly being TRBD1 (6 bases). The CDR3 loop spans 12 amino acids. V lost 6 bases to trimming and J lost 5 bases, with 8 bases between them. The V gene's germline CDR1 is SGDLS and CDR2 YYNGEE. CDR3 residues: CASNTGTGELFF. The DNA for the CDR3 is TGTGCCAGCAATACAGGGACCGGGGAGCTGTTTTTT.